This T cell receptor (beta chain) appears in the sequencing data of a study of breast tumors, draining lymph nodes, adjacent tissues. Study-level findings and limits: Most tumor T cells seemingly derive from lymph node, then expand in tumor. Tumors had less TCR diversity than lymph nodes, more than nontumor tissue. Tumor and nontumor repertoires were significantly more similar in luminal-like than in basal-like breast cancer.

TCRdb re-derived calls from the multiplex PCR reads in MiXCR, one entry per CDR3 protein. The sample includes some 52,000 distinct CDR3 sequences, about 40% seen only once; the top ten take roughly a tenth. V was pared by 0 bases and J by 2 bases, with 11 bases between. Germline CDR1 is DFQATT and CDR2 is SNEGSKA (reference sequence). The CDR3 spans 15 residues. This clonotype came up once. Antigen specificity is unknown. The TCR originated in a female donor with breast cancer. Some clones in this sample may be carry-over from other donors' samples. The sequencing input was breast tumor tissue. The chain combines TRBV20-1 with TRBJ1-3; D is ambiguous. CDR3 sequence reads: CSARDVGFTGNTIYF. The CDR3 DNA sequence: TGCAGTGCTAGAGACGTAGGTTTCACTGGAAACACCATATATTTT.